Shown below are 23 T cell receptor beta chains from a single sample sequenced in a study of beta chain features in type 1 diabetes (dated by TCRdb to 2017 to 2018). Libraries were constructed by the immunoSEQ multiplex PCR assay. The entire isolated RNA was reverse transcribed using the High Capacity cDNA Reverse Transcription Kit, and thus expressed TCRB transcripts were sequenced. The source is immuneACCESS, and TCRdb retained only in-frame sequences with V and J called. Part of the clones is not carried over; for the studies checked, unresolved V genes explain less than half of this, and the remainder is unexplained. The sample includes roughly 380,000 clones, with around a fifth observed a single time. The ten largest clones capture 0.044% of the sample. Material: naive CD4+ T cells from blood. The intended sense of this specimen's cell subset or site label: true naive CD4+ T cells. These receptors all come from a woman under 30 in good health.

This clone appeared a few times. The rearrangement uses TRBV5-4 and TRBJ2-5, with D possibly TRBD2 on 6 matching bases. With 6 bases removed from V and 5 bases from J, the gap between germline ends came to 20 bases. CDR1 SGHNT and CDR2 YYREEE come from the germline V gene (reference sequence). The CDR3 totals 15 residues. The CDR3 is CASTWGRETMETQYF. CDR3 bases: TGTGCCAGCACCTGGGGACGGGAGACAATGGAGACCCAGTACTTC.

This clone was found a few times. The gene calls are TRBV2 and TRBJ2-7; D is perhaps TRBD1 (6 bases). Trimming removed 8 bases at V and 6 bases at J, with 20 bases between. Germline V gives CDR1 SNHLY, CDR2 FYNNEI. This CDR3 spans 14 amino acids. The CDR3 nucleotides read TGTGCCAGCTCCCCCAGCAGGGGAGAATCCGAGCAGTACTTC. Residues: CASSPSRGESEQYF.

In this sample, this clone turned up a few times. This chain uses TRBV27 with TRBJ2-5; 8 bases are shared with TRBD1. Germline trimming cut 3 bases from V and 4 bases from J; bases unmatched to any gene: 4. The CDR3 sequence is 14 residues long. Germline CDR1 reads MNHEY; CDR2 reads SMNVEV (reference sequence). The CDR3 DNA reads as TGTGCCAGCAGTTTGGCCGACAGGGGAGAGACCCAGTACTTC. Protein: CASSLADRGETQYF.

V gene TRBV5-1 combines with J gene TRBJ2-7; no firm D call. The CDR3 totals 15 residues. Trimming removed 0 bases from V and 0 bases from J, with 10 bases in between. Germline CDR1 SGHRS, CDR2 YFSETQ. As DNA, the CDR3 is TGCGCCAGCAGCTTGGGAACAGCCAGCTCCTACGAGCAGTACTTC. Its translation is CASSLGTASSYEQYF.

The J gene is TRBJ1-1, the V gene TRBV4-3; 9 bases match TRBD1. The CDR3 spans 15 residues. Losses at the gene ends were 3 bases for V and 5 bases for J; bases not matched to a gene: 7. The germline V gene has CDR1 LGHNA and CDR2 YSLEER. The CDR3, as DNA: TGCGCCAGCAGCCAGGCTACCGGGACAGGGACTGAAGCTTTCTTT. Translation gives CASSQATGTGTEAFF.

This clone was seen only a few times. The V gene is TRBV9, the J gene TRBJ1-5, with no clear D. Germline loops: CDR1 SGDLS, CDR2 YYNGEE. Deletions cut 4 bases from V and 2 bases from J, with 7 bases between. There are 13 residues in the CDR3. CDR3 sequence reads: CASSREGNQPQHF. The CDR3 DNA reads TGTGCCAGCAGCAGGGAGGGCAATCAGCCCCAGCATTTT.

This chain connects TRBV4-2 to TRBJ2-1; 7 nucleotides line up with TRBD1. Germline assignment: CDR1 LGHNA and CDR2 YNFKEQ. This CDR3 is built from 16 residues. V lost 0 bases to trimming and J lost 13 bases; unmatched junction nucleotides: 15. CDR3 DNA sequence: TGTGCCAGCAGCCAAGAAGGTTCTAGCCGGGACAGCAAACAGTTCTTC. Encoded protein: CASSQEGSSRDSKQFF.

This clone was recorded a few times. This rearrangement joins TRBV6-5 to TRBJ2-3; 7 bases fit TRBD2. The CDR3 spans 15 residues. Germline CDR1 MNHEY, CDR2 SVGAGI. Trimming cost V 6 bases and J 4 bases; bases outside gene matches: 10. CDR3 loop: CASRGASGRADTQYF. CDR3 nucleotide sequence: TGTGCCAGCAGGGGAGCTAGCGGAAGGGCAGATACGCAGTATTTT.

Points on this clone: The sample carries other DNA sequences with the same CDR3. The gene calls are TRBV5-1 and TRBJ2-7, with D possibly matching TRBD1 (5 bases). From germline, CDR1 is SGHRS and CDR2 YFSETQ. The V end was cut by 0 bases, the J end by 4 bases, with 5 bases between. The length of the CDR3 is 12 residues. Here the CDR3 DNA reads TGCGCCAGCAGCTTGGACAGGTACGAGCAGTACTTC. Translation: CASSLDRYEQYF.

This clone was observed a few times. The chain carries TRBV5-4 and TRBJ2-4; a weak D match, TRBD1 (6 bases). Trimming took 1 base from V and 6 from J, leaving 8 bases between them. The CDR3 runs 13 residues. CDR1 and CDR2 (germline): SGHNT, YYREEE (reference sequence). CDR3 DNA sequence: TGTGCCAGCAGCTTGAGGGACACAAACATTCAGTACTTC. This codes for CASSLRDTNIQYF.

The chain combines TRBV6-1 with TRBJ2-7; 11 positions match TRBD2. The junction had 7 bases not matched to a gene; V was cut back by 8 bases and J by 4 bases. CDR1 is MNHNS, CDR2 SASEGT, per germline. This CDR3 region has 14 residues. The CDR3 region is CASYTGTSGYEQYF. The CDR3 DNA sequence: TGTGCCAGCTATACCGGGACTAGCGGTTACGAGCAGTACTTC.

This chain joins TRBV2 and TRBJ2-7, with a possible D match to TRBD1 (6 bases). V was pared by 7 bases and J by 4 bases, with 14 bases between. This CDR3 is built from 13 residues. Germline CDR1 reads SNHLY; CDR2 reads FYNNEI. The CDR3 loop is CASNLAGEYEQYF. Written as DNA, the CDR3 is TGTGCCAGCAATTTGGCAGGGGAATACGAGCAGTACTTC.

The rearrangement uses TRBV30 and TRBJ2-1; 13 nucleotides match TRBD2. The CDR3 runs to 15 residues. From germline, CDR1 is GTSNPN and CDR2 SVGIG (reference sequence). V gave up 6 bases and J gave up 4 bases; unmatched junction bases: 6. The CDR3 is CACSTSGGLYNEQFF. CDR3 in DNA: TGTGCCTGCTCGACTAGCGGGGGGCTATACAATGAGCAGTTCTTC.

V usage is TRBV27 and J usage is TRBJ2-5, with D possibly matching TRBD2 (5 bases). The CDR3 totals 17 residues. V shed 4 bases and J shed 2 bases, with 20 bases lying between them. Germline lookup yields CDR1 MNHEY and CDR2 SMNVEV (reference sequence). The CDR3 here is CASSSSPGNPLQETQYF. CDR3 bases: TGTGCCAGCAGTTCCTCCCCGGGGAACCCCCTTCAAGAGACCCAGTACTTC.

This chain links TRBV30 with TRBJ1-6; TRBD1 matches 7 bases. Germline CDR1 reads GTSNPN; CDR2 reads SVGIG (reference sequence). The CDR3 consists of 12 residues. The J segment lost 10 bases and the V segment lost 7 bases, leaving 7 bases of the junction unmatched. The DNA for the CDR3 is TGTGCCTACGACAGGGAAGGGTCACCCCTCCACTTT. The encoded protein is CAYDREGSPLHF.

The gene calls are TRBV4-1 and TRBJ2-3; a weak D match, TRBD1 (5 bases). V lost 0 bases, J lost 0 bases, and 10 bases lay in between. The CDR3 extends over 16 amino acids. Germline assignment: CDR1 MGHRA and CDR2 YSYEKL. For the CDR3, the DNA is TGCGCCAGCAGCCAAGATCCAGGGTCAAGCACAGATACGCAGTATTTT. This sequence encodes CASSQDPGSSTDTQYF.

This clone was seen a few times. J is TRBJ2-1 and V is TRBV10-3; TRBD2 matches 11 bases. Germline V gene data show CDR1 as ENHRY and CDR2 as SYGVKD. This CDR3 region has 13 residues. With 10 bases clipped from V and 6 bases from J, the junction kept 5 bases outside the gene matches. The CDR3 DNA reads as TGTGCCACCCTACTAGCGGGAGCCAATGAGCAGTTCTTC. Protein product: CATLLAGANEQFF.

The chain recombines TRBV5-1 with TRBJ2-3, with 8 bases fitting TRBD1. Losses at the gene ends were 4 bases for V and 6 bases for J; bases not matched to a gene: 4. The length of the CDR3 is 13 residues. Per the germline V gene, CDR1 is SGHRS and CDR2 is YFSETQ. CDR3 protein: CASSPTGDDTQYF. CDR3 DNA sequence: TGCGCCAGCAGCCCGACAGGGGACGATACGCAGTATTTT.

This sequence joins TRBV10-3 and TRBJ2-7, with TRBD1 matching over 9 bases. This CDR3 has 14 residues. CDR1 and CDR2 from the germline V gene are ENHRY and SYGVKD. V shed 5 bases, J shed 6 bases, and the junction held 8 bases outside the gene matches. Written as DNA, the CDR3 is TGTGCCATCAGTCTATCGGGACAGGGTTCCGAGCAGTACTTC. It specifies CAISLSGQGSEQYF.

This clone was observed a few times. The chain is built from TRBV7-2 and TRBJ1-2; 8 bases agree with TRBD1. The CDR3 has 14 amino acids. The trim removed 2 bases at V and 8 bases at J, leaving 7 bases unmatched. Per the germline V gene, CDR1 is SGHTA and CDR2 is FQGNSA. This CDR3 reads CASSLSDRGGGYTF. The CDR3 coding sequence is TGTGCCAGCAGCTTATCAGACAGGGGAGGCGGCTACACCTTC.

The gene calls are TRBV7-2 and TRBJ2-1, with D possibly TRBD2 on 6 matching bases. The CDR3 length is 15 residues. Looked up from germline, CDR1 is SGHTA and CDR2 is FQGNSA. Trimming pared 2 bases from V and 8 bases from J, leaving 16 bases between. The CDR3 region has the DNA TGTGCCAGCAGCTTATCCTCGGGGGTTCATCATGAGCAGTTCTTC. Translating it yields CASSLSSGVHHEQFF.

The chain carries TRBV2 and TRBJ2-5; maybe TRBD1 (5 bases). CDR3 length: 11 residues. V lost 8 bases and J lost 2, with 6 bases in between. CDR1 and CDR2 from the germline V gene are SNHLY and FYNNEI. The CDR3 spells CASSGQETQYF. The CDR3 nucleotides read TGTGCCAGCTCAGGGCAAGAGACCCAGTACTTC.

The J gene is TRBJ1-6, the V gene TRBV19; D may be TRBD1 (6 bases). The CDR3 has 14 residues. V was shortened by 3 bases and J by 5 bases, with 8 bases between the two germline ends. Germline V gene sequence: CDR1 LNHDA, CDR2 SQIVND (reference sequence). CDR3 sequence (DNA): TGTGCCAGTAGTATGGACAGAGATAATTCACCCCTCCACTTT. It yields the protein CASSMDRDNSPLHF.